This T cell receptor (beta chain) was observed in a study of blood T cell repertoires in COVID-19. Study information: Spain, Italy and the United States supplied samples that represented acute and convalescent COVID-19. T cells, B-cell-depleted T cells, or PBMCs provided the cDNA or gDNA that served as material.

This clone was counted a single time. In the authors' workflow: Estimates of nucleated cell counts were drawn from the amplification of reference gene primers. Here immunoSEQ multiplex PCR was the method, and the copy in TCRdb shows in-frame clones only, minus some. For V, J and clone size, that table is used; D and trimming come from the DNA. The sample yields tens of thousands of clones, approximately 91% seen once. CDR1 is MNHEY and CDR2 is SVGAGI in the germline V gene. V was pared by 2 bases and J by 4 bases, with 8 bases between. The CDR3 runs to 13 residues. The sequenced sample was peripheral blood. The sequence was obtained from a man in his 70s with active or convalescent COVID-19. The V gene is TRBV6-5, the J gene TRBJ1-2; D not certain. CDR3 nucleotides: TGTGCCAGCAGTTACGCGCCCGGCTATGGCTACACCTTC. It translates to CASSYAPGYGYTF.